These T cell receptor beta chains were read from a single sample in a study of blood T cell repertoires in COVID-19. Profiled with immunoSEQ multiplex PCR; TCRdb holds only in-frame clones, not every one. The sample holds a few hundred thousand clones; 90% are singletons and the top ten take around 6.8%. The sample taken for sequencing was peripheral blood. These receptors came from a woman aged 25 to 45 with COVID-19, enrolled during active disease. Each CDR3 is given with its conserved first and last residue. The D gene is left open where the match is weak. Rows may omit the clone size; those that give it use once, few, many or a size class.

CDR3nt: TGTGCCAGCAGGACTAGCGGGGCTTCAAGTTCTCGGCAGTATTTT
CDR3aa: CASRTSGASSSRQYF
j_gene: TRBJ2-3
abundance: -
v_gene: TRBV6-5
d_gene: TRBD2

CDR3nt: TGTGCCAGCAGCTTGGTGGGGGCTCCCCGACGAGACTACGAGCAGTACTTC
CDR3aa: CASSLVGAPRRDYEQYF
j_gene: TRBJ2-7
abundance: -
v_gene: TRBV5-6
d_gene: -

CDR3nt: TGTGCCACCAGTGATTCAATCTATGGCTACACCTTC
CDR3aa: CATSDSIYGYTF
j_gene: TRBJ1-2
abundance: -
v_gene: TRBV24-1
d_gene: -

CDR3nt: TGTGCCAGCAGTCAGGGACTAGCGGGATGGGAGACCCAGTACTTC
CDR3aa: CASSQGLAGWETQYF
j_gene: TRBJ2-5
abundance: -
v_gene: TRBV6-2/TRBV6-3
d_gene: TRBD2

CDR3nt: TGTGCCAGTACTCGAACCGGGTTCAATCAGCCCCAGCATTTT
CDR3aa: CASTRTGFNQPQHF
j_gene: TRBJ1-5
abundance: -
v_gene: TRBV28
d_gene: -

CDR3nt: TGTGCCAGCAGCGGACCCAAGCGGGAGCGAAACAATGAGCAGTTCTTC
CDR3aa: CASSGPKRERNNEQFF
j_gene: TRBJ2-1
abundance: -
v_gene: TRBV21-1
d_gene: -

CDR3nt: TGTGCCAGCAGCTTAGTGTCCAGGGTCGGCACAGATACGCAGTATTTT
CDR3aa: CASSLVSRVGTDTQYF
j_gene: TRBJ2-3
abundance: few
v_gene: TRBV7-9
d_gene: -

CDR3nt: TGTGCCAGCAGTCGGTATAGCGGGAGGACAATCGACAATGAGCAGTTCTTC
CDR3aa: CASSRYSGRTIDNEQFF
j_gene: TRBJ2-1
abundance: -
v_gene: TRBV27
d_gene: TRBD2

CDR3nt: TGTGCCAGTAGCCCTCGGGACAGGGGCAATCAGCCCCAGCATTTT
CDR3aa: CASSPRDRGNQPQHF
j_gene: TRBJ1-5
abundance: -
v_gene: TRBV19
d_gene: TRBD1

CDR3nt: TGCGCCAGCAGCGCTCCCGGACTAGCGGAGTCCTACGAGCAGTACTTC
CDR3aa: CASSAPGLAESYEQYF
j_gene: TRBJ2-7
abundance: -
v_gene: TRBV4-1
d_gene: TRBD2

CDR3nt: TGTGCCAGCAGTTCCAGGGACTACAATGAGCAGTTCTTC
CDR3aa: CASSSRDYNEQFF
j_gene: TRBJ2-1
abundance: -
v_gene: TRBV6-6
d_gene: -

CDR3nt: TGTGCCAGCAACCGCGACAGGCACACAGATACGCAGTATTTT
CDR3aa: CASNRDRHTDTQYF
j_gene: TRBJ2-3
abundance: -
v_gene: TRBV28
d_gene: -

CDR3nt: TGCGCCAGCAGCCACCCCGGACTAGCTGGGAATGAGCAGTTCTTC
CDR3aa: CASSHPGLAGNEQFF
j_gene: TRBJ2-1
abundance: -
v_gene: TRBV4-1
d_gene: TRBD2

CDR3nt: TGTGCCAGCTCACGGTGGAGGGGGCCTAATGAAAAACTGTTTTTT
CDR3aa: CASSRWRGPNEKLFF
j_gene: TRBJ1-4
abundance: -
v_gene: TRBV18
d_gene: TRBD1

CDR3nt: TGTGCCAGCAGTGAAGAGGACATGGGGAATGAGCAGTTCTTC
CDR3aa: CASSEEDMGNEQFF
j_gene: TRBJ2-1
abundance: -
v_gene: TRBV2
d_gene: -

CDR3nt: TGCGCCAGCAGCCAAGGCAGGGGTAACAATCAGCCCCAGCATTTT
CDR3aa: CASSQGRGNNQPQHF
j_gene: TRBJ1-5
abundance: -
v_gene: TRBV4-1
d_gene: -

CDR3nt: TGTGCCAGCAGCTCGATAGCGGGAGGGCCCTACAATGAGCAGTTCTTC
CDR3aa: CASSSIAGGPYNEQFF
j_gene: TRBJ2-1
abundance: -
v_gene: TRBV27
d_gene: TRBD2

CDR3nt: TGCAGCGTTGAACGGACCGGGGAGCTGTTTTTT
CDR3aa: CSVERTGELFF
j_gene: TRBJ2-2
abundance: -
v_gene: TRBV29-1
d_gene: -

CDR3nt: TGTGCTAGTGGTTTGGGCGGGAGAACGCAGTATTTT
CDR3aa: CASGLGGRTQYF
j_gene: TRBJ2-3
abundance: -
v_gene: TRBV12-5
d_gene: TRBD2

CDR3nt: TGTGCCAGCAGTTACGGCGGAGACCCTAACTATGGCTACACCTTC
CDR3aa: CASSYGGDPNYGYTF
j_gene: TRBJ1-2
abundance: -
v_gene: TRBV6-6
d_gene: -

CDR3nt: TGTGCCAGCAGACCTCCGAGCGGGAGAGGAGATACGCAGTATTTT
CDR3aa: CASRPPSGRGDTQYF
j_gene: TRBJ2-3
abundance: -
v_gene: TRBV6-2/TRBV6-3
d_gene: TRBD2

CDR3nt: TGTGCCAGCAGTTCGCCGGGGGCAGATACGCAGTATTTT
CDR3aa: CASSSPGADTQYF
j_gene: TRBJ2-3
abundance: -
v_gene: TRBV28
d_gene: -

CDR3nt: TGTGCCAGCAGGTCAGGGGACCCGACAGGGCGGTCTTCTGAAGCTTTCTTT
CDR3aa: CASRSGDPTGRSSEAFF
j_gene: TRBJ1-1
abundance: -
v_gene: TRBV7-9
d_gene: TRBD1

CDR3nt: TGTGCCTGGGGGGAGGCTGACACTGAAGCTTTCTTT
CDR3aa: CAWGEADTEAFF
j_gene: TRBJ1-1
abundance: -
v_gene: TRBV30
d_gene: -

CDR3nt: TGTGCCTGGAGAGAAGCGGGCAAAGAGACCCAGTACTTC
CDR3aa: CAWREAGKETQYF
j_gene: TRBJ2-5
abundance: -
v_gene: TRBV30
d_gene: -

CDR3nt: TGTGCTAGCAGCTCCGGACAGGGGGCCGCCTACGAGCAGTACTTC
CDR3aa: CASSSGQGAAYEQYF
j_gene: TRBJ2-7
abundance: -
v_gene: TRBV7-7
d_gene: TRBD1

CDR3nt: TGTGCCAGCCTCCCCGGACTTTTCTACGAGCAGTACTTC
CDR3aa: CASLPGLFYEQYF
j_gene: TRBJ2-7
abundance: -
v_gene: TRBV6-5
d_gene: -

CDR3nt: TGTGCCAGCAGCCGGGGGGCAGCGGGCATCTCCTACGAGCAGTACTTC
CDR3aa: CASSRGAAGISYEQYF
j_gene: TRBJ2-7
abundance: -
v_gene: TRBV5-6
d_gene: -

CDR3nt: TGTGCCAGCAGCTTAGCTGAGACAGGGGGTACCGCAGGGGGCTACACCTTC
CDR3aa: CASSLAETGGTAGGYTF
j_gene: TRBJ1-2
abundance: -
v_gene: TRBV7-8
d_gene: TRBD1

CDR3nt: TGTGCCAGCAGTTATTTATCGTACACTGAAGCTTTCTTT
CDR3aa: CASSYLSYTEAFF
j_gene: TRBJ1-1
abundance: -
v_gene: TRBV6-5
d_gene: -

CDR3nt: TGTGCCACCAGCAGAGAGCGTCGGAGCGTAACAGGCTACACCTTC
CDR3aa: CATSRERRSVTGYTF
j_gene: TRBJ1-2
abundance: once
v_gene: TRBV15
d_gene: -

CDR3nt: TGTGCCAGCAGCAAAGGGACAGGGATTCCTTTCTATGGCTACACCTTC
CDR3aa: CASSKGTGIPFYGYTF
j_gene: TRBJ1-2
abundance: -
v_gene: TRBV21-1
d_gene: -

CDR3nt: TGTGCCAGCAGGAAACCGGGACAGAAGCTCTCTGGAAACACCATATATTTT
CDR3aa: CASRKPGQKLSGNTIYF
j_gene: TRBJ1-3
abundance: -
v_gene: TRBV11-2
d_gene: TRBD1

CDR3nt: TGTGCCAGCAGGGGTGGACAGAGCGTAAACACCGGGGAGCTGTTTTTT
CDR3aa: CASRGGQSVNTGELFF
j_gene: TRBJ2-2
abundance: -
v_gene: TRBV27
d_gene: -

CDR3nt: TGTGCCAGCAGCTTGTTGGGACAGAACTCTCAGCCCCAGCATTTT
CDR3aa: CASSLLGQNSQPQHF
j_gene: TRBJ1-5
abundance: -
v_gene: TRBV5-8
d_gene: TRBD1

CDR3nt: TGTGCCAGTAGTACACGGACTGAAGCTTTCTTT
CDR3aa: CASSTRTEAFF
j_gene: TRBJ1-1
abundance: -
v_gene: TRBV19
d_gene: -

CDR3nt: TGTGCCAGCAGGATGACTAGCGGGATAAATGAGCAGTTCTTC
CDR3aa: CASRMTSGINEQFF
j_gene: TRBJ2-1
abundance: -
v_gene: TRBV6-5
d_gene: TRBD2

CDR3nt: TGTGCCACCAGTGATGGAGGACAGAACGCAGCTTTCTTT
CDR3aa: CATSDGGQNAAFF
j_gene: TRBJ1-1
abundance: -
v_gene: TRBV24-1
d_gene: -

CDR3nt: TGTGCCAGCAGCAGTAGACAGGGGGCGGACACCGGGGAGCTGTTTTTT
CDR3aa: CASSSRQGADTGELFF
j_gene: TRBJ2-2
abundance: once
v_gene: TRBV7-9
d_gene: TRBD1

CDR3nt: TGTGCCACCACAAGCCGGGACAGGGAAGTTTCACCCCTCCACTTT
CDR3aa: CATTSRDREVSPLHF
j_gene: TRBJ1-6
abundance: -
v_gene: TRBV10-3
d_gene: TRBD1

CDR3nt: TGTGCCACGATCAGGGGGCCCTCCTATAATTCACCCCTCCACTTT
CDR3aa: CATIRGPSYNSPLHF
j_gene: TRBJ1-6
abundance: -
v_gene: TRBV28
d_gene: TRBD1

CDR3nt: TGTGCCAGCAGCCACCGGGACAATGGAAACACCATATATTTT
CDR3aa: CASSHRDNGNTIYF
j_gene: TRBJ1-3
abundance: -
v_gene: TRBV3-1/TRBV3-2
d_gene: -

CDR3nt: TGCGCCAGCAGTGAGTATGGCAGGGGGCAGGCTGAAGCTTTCTTT
CDR3aa: CASSEYGRGQAEAFF
j_gene: TRBJ1-1
abundance: -
v_gene: TRBV10-1
d_gene: TRBD1

CDR3nt: TGTGCCACCAGTGACCCCCCTGGACAGGGGAAGAAGGGGACTGGGGCCAACGTCCTGACTTTC
CDR3aa: CATSDPPGQGKKGTGANVLTF
j_gene: TRBJ2-6
abundance: -
v_gene: TRBV24-1
d_gene: TRBD1

CDR3nt: TGTGCCAGCAGCCCTCAGGGGATGCAAGAGACCCAGTACTTC
CDR3aa: CASSPQGMQETQYF
j_gene: TRBJ2-5
abundance: -
v_gene: TRBV7-2
d_gene: -

CDR3nt: TGTGCCAGCAGCTCGCAGACAGGGGTGAACACTGAAGCTTTCTTT
CDR3aa: CASSSQTGVNTEAFF
j_gene: TRBJ1-1
abundance: -
v_gene: TRBV5-8
d_gene: TRBD1

CDR3nt: TGTGCCTGGCGAAGTGGAGGGCAAATCTATGGCTACACCTTC
CDR3aa: CAWRSGGQIYGYTF
j_gene: TRBJ1-2
abundance: -
v_gene: TRBV30
d_gene: -

CDR3nt: TGTGCCAGCAGCCGCCCTTCAGGCACTGAAGCTTTCTTT
CDR3aa: CASSRPSGTEAFF
j_gene: TRBJ1-1
abundance: -
v_gene: TRBV7-9
d_gene: -

CDR3nt: TGTGCCAGCAGTGGGATCAGGTACTATGGCTACACCTTC
CDR3aa: CASSGIRYYGYTF
j_gene: TRBJ1-2
abundance: -
v_gene: TRBV2
d_gene: -

CDR3nt: TGCGCCAGCAGCTTGGTCGGGACAGGGGGATTACGAAGCACAGATACGCAGTATTTT
CDR3aa: CASSLVGTGGLRSTDTQYF
j_gene: TRBJ2-3
abundance: once
v_gene: TRBV5-1
d_gene: TRBD1

CDR3nt: TGTGCCAGCAGCGTAGGTCTACAGAACAACCAAGAGACCCAGTACTTC
CDR3aa: CASSVGLQNNQETQYF
j_gene: TRBJ2-5
abundance: -
v_gene: TRBV9
d_gene: -

CDR3nt: TGTGCCATCAGTACAGGGGGCCGGGCCCAAGAGACCCAGTACTTC
CDR3aa: CAISTGGRAQETQYF
j_gene: TRBJ2-5
abundance: -
v_gene: TRBV10-3
d_gene: TRBD1

CDR3nt: TGTGCCAGCAGCCAAGGAGGAGGGGATCAGCCCCAGCATTTT
CDR3aa: CASSQGGGDQPQHF
j_gene: TRBJ1-5
abundance: -
v_gene: TRBV3-1/TRBV3-2
d_gene: -

CDR3nt: TGTGCCAGCAGCCCCTCTTTGGGACAGAAGAACACTGAAGCTTTCTTT
CDR3aa: CASSPSLGQKNTEAFF
j_gene: TRBJ1-1
abundance: -
v_gene: TRBV9
d_gene: TRBD1

CDR3nt: TGTGCCAGCAGTAAACAGGGATCCCAAGAGACCCAGTACTTC
CDR3aa: CASSKQGSQETQYF
j_gene: TRBJ2-5
abundance: -
v_gene: TRBV27
d_gene: -